Presented here are 3 T cell receptor beta chains from one specimen sequenced in a study of response to subunit inactivated influenza vaccine. One entry per CDR3 protein results from TCRdb running MiXCR on the RT-PCR reads. Here the sample spans 550,000 to 600,000 distinct CDR3 sequences, around 11% being singletons. Sequences were derived from PBMCs from blood, sampled on the day of vaccination. Every receptor here comes from a man in his fifties or sixties who received an inactivated influenza vaccine.

Ten or more counts support this clonotype. This chain joins TRBV5-1 and TRBJ1-1; TRBD1 is a possible D gene (6 bases). The CDR3 contains 13 residues. V lost 4 bases, J lost 1 base, and 8 bases lay in between. The germline gives CDR1 SGHRS, CDR2 YFSETQ. CDR3 in amino acids: CASSVQGNTEAFF. In nucleotides, the CDR3 is TGCGCCAGCAGCGTACAGGGGAACACTGAAGCTTTCTTT.

The chain carries TRBV5-1 and TRBJ2-1; possibly TRBD2 for D (6 bases). The CDR3 totals 15 residues. CDR1 SGHRS and CDR2 YFSETQ come from the germline V gene. Deletions cut 3 bases from V and 2 bases from J, with 12 bases between. The CDR3 loop reads CASSSAPGAYNEQFF. Written as DNA, the CDR3 is TGCGCCAGCAGCTCCGCCCCGGGGGCCTACAATGAGCAGTTCTTC.

A few counts support this clonotype. The rearrangement links TRBV12-3 or TRBV12-4 to TRBJ2-2; 12 nucleotides line up with TRBD2. With 6 bases clipped from V and 3 bases from J, the junction kept 2 bases outside the gene matches. The CDR3 runs 15 residues. The CDR3 nucleotides are TGTGCCAGCAGGCCTAGCGGGAGGGACACCGGGGAGCTGTTTTTT. This translates into CASRPSGRDTGELFF.